A single sample gave rise to the 26 T cell receptor beta chains below, sequenced in a study of tissue T cells after allogeneic stem cell transplantation. Generated by immunoSEQ multiplex PCR, the TCRdb table keeps only in-frame clones and is missing some. Of just over 25,000 clones in the sample, 75% to 95% were seen once. Sequences were derived from blood, sampled before transplantation. These TCRs come from a male donor older than 55 who later had graft-versus-host disease after an allogeneic stem cell transplant.

This sequence joins TRBV2 and TRBJ1-2, with D uncertain. This CDR3 is 12 amino acids long. Trimming took 10 bases from V and 6 from J, leaving 15 bases between them. Looked up from germline, CDR1 is SNHLY and CDR2 is FYNNEI. CDR3 amino acids: CATHAVGDGYTF. In nucleotides, the CDR3 is TGTGCCACCCACGCCGTCGGGGATGGCTACACCTTC.

The chain recombines TRBV2 with TRBJ2-2, with 7 bases fitting TRBD1. With V trimmed by 5 bases and J by 5 bases, 2 bases remained unmatched. CDR1 and CDR2 (germline): SNHLY, FYNNEI. The CDR3 sequence is 13 residues long. The CDR3 nucleotides read TGTGCCAGCAGTCCGACAGGGACCGGGGAGCTGTTTTTT. This encodes CASSPTGTGELFF.

J is TRBJ1-5 and V is TRBV3-1 (or the pseudogene TRBV3-2); the D is unclear. Trimming stripped 4 bases from V and 7 bases from J, with 14 bases between. Germline V gene data show CDR1 as LGHDT and CDR2 as YNNKEL (reference sequence). The CDR3 has 14 residues. The CDR3 loop reads CASSLREGQQPQHF. CDR3 nucleotide sequence: TGTGCCAGCAGCCTGCGGGAGGGCCAGCAGCCCCAGCATTTT.

The genes are TRBV3-1 (or the pseudogene TRBV3-2) and TRBJ2-7; TRBD2 is a possible D gene (5 bases). Germline CDR1 is LGHDT and CDR2 is YNNKEL (reference sequence). Deletions cut 2 bases from V and 0 bases from J, with 11 bases between. The CDR3 is made up of 15 amino acids. Here the CDR3 DNA reads TGTGCCAGCAGCCAAATGAGGGTGAGCTCCTACGAGCAGTACTTC. Amino acid sequence: CASSQMRVSSYEQYF.

The chain uses TRBV5-1 and TRBJ2-3, with unresolved D. CDR1 SGHRS and CDR2 YFSETQ come from the germline V gene. The CDR3 is 16 amino acids. V lost 0 bases to trimming and J lost 1 base, with 12 bases between them. The CDR3 nucleotides are TGCGCCAGCAGCTTGGGGCGCCGGTCGGGCACAGATACGCAGTATTTT. This encodes CASSLGRRSGTDTQYF.

This rearrangement joins TRBV10-1 to TRBJ2-3; no firm D call. Germline V CDR1 and CDR2: WNHNN, SYGVQD (reference sequence). Between the trimmed V and J ends, which lost 2 bases and 3 bases, there was a span of 9 bases. The CDR3 totals 14 residues. The CDR3 region has the DNA TGCGCCAGCAGTGAGAGGTTGGGGACAGATACGCAGTATTTT. Translated: CASSERLGTDTQYF.

Here the CDR3 reads CAWSVMAGTTYGYTF. DNA of the CDR3: TGTGCCTGGAGTGTAATGGCCGGGACCACCTATGGCTACACCTTC. J is TRBJ1-2 and V is TRBV30, with a weak D call TRBD1 (5 bases). This CDR3 has 15 amino acids. Germline CDR1 and CDR2: GTSNPN and SVGIG (reference sequence). V lost 0 bases, J lost 4 bases, and 15 bases lay in between.

This sequence joins TRBV5-1 and TRBJ2-7; D is perhaps TRBD1 (6 bases). This CDR3 contains 16 residues. Trimming removed 4 bases from V and 5 bases from J, with 22 bases in between. Per the germline V gene, CDR1 is SGHRS and CDR2 is YFSETQ. The CDR3 protein is CASSDVRGNVRDEQYF. CDR3 nucleotides: TGCGCCAGCAGCGACGTCAGGGGAAATGTAAGAGACGAGCAGTACTTC.

The V call is TRBV29-1, the J call TRBJ1-4, with D maybe TRBD1 (6 bases). Trimming left V 5 bases short and J 2 bases short, with 15 bases between. CDR1 is SQVTM, CDR2 ANQGSEA, per germline. The CDR3 sequence is 15 residues long. CDR3 bases: TGCAGCGTTTCTGCTCCGGGACATACTAATGAAAAACTGTTTTTT. This encodes CSVSAPGHTNEKLFF. The entire variable domain, with the rest obtained from reference TRBV29-1 and TRBJ1-4, is as follows: SAVISQKPSRDICQRGTSLTIQCQVDSQVTMMFWYRQQPGQSLTLIATANQGSEATYESGFVIDKFPISRPNLTFSTLTVSNMSPEDSSIYLCSVSAPGHTNEKLFFGSGTQLSVL.

This sequence joins TRBV20-1 and TRBJ2-3, with TRBD2 matching 7 bases. The J segment lost 0 bases and the V segment lost 3 bases, leaving 9 bases of the junction unmatched. CDR3 length equals 16 residues. The germline CDR1 and CDR2 sequences are DFQATT and SNEGSKA (reference sequence). CDR3 nucleotide sequence: TGCAGTGCTAGTCAGAACAGCGGGGCTAGCACAGATACGCAGTATTTT. Translating it yields CSASQNSGASTDTQYF.

This clone was seen once. DNA of the CDR3: TGTGCCAGCAGCGTAGACAGGGGAAGTTGGAATGAGCAGTTCTTC. It is translated as CASSVDRGSWNEQFF. The rearrangement links TRBV9 to TRBJ2-1, with TRBD1 matching 7 bases. Germline CDR1 SGDLS, CDR2 YYNGEE. Losses at the gene ends were 0 bases for V and 7 bases for J; bases not matched to a gene: 7. This CDR3 contains 15 residues.

The chain has TRBV2 and TRBJ2-3; D is ambiguous. Germline values: CDR1 SNHLY, CDR2 FYNNEI. The CDR3 runs 11 residues. The V end was cut by 1 base, the J end by 7 bases, with 3 bases between. The DNA for the CDR3 is TGTGCCAGCAGTGAAGGAAATACGCAGTATTTT. Encoded protein: CASSEGNTQYF.

The J gene is TRBJ2-6, the V gene TRBV19; a possible D gene is TRBD2 (5 bases). Looked up from germline, CDR1 is LNHDA and CDR2 is SQIVND (reference sequence). V gave up 5 bases and J gave up 0 bases, with 11 bases separating them. The CDR3 sequence is 16 residues long. CDR3 in DNA: TGTGCCAGTAGTGTGAGGGCCCTCTCTGGGGCCAACGTCCTGACTTTC. This codes for CASSVRALSGANVLTF.

This clone appeared once. The chain joins TRBV5-4 to TRBJ2-1, with TRBD2 as a possible D gene (6 bases). The germline V and J ends were trimmed by 3 bases and 9 bases, with 19 bases remaining between them. Germline CDR1 reads SGHNT; CDR2 reads YYREEE (reference sequence). CDR3 length: 15 amino acids. CDR3 bases: TGTGCCAGCAGCTCCCGTGGAGGGTCCATTACTGAGCAGTTCTTC. Encoded protein: CASSSRGGSITEQFF. The complete variable domain, with remaining parts taken from reference TRBV5-4 and TRBJ2-1, reads ETGVTQSPTHLIKTRGQQVTLRCSSQSGHNTVSWYQQALGQGPQFIFQYYREEENGRGNFPPRFSGLQFPNYSSELNVNALELDDSALYLCASSSRGGSITEQFFGPGTRLTVL.

The chain employs TRBV19 and TRBJ1-5; no clear D. The germline CDR1 and CDR2 sequences are LNHDA and SQIVND (reference sequence). Trimming cost V 4 bases and J 0 bases, with 13 bases left between them. CDR3 length: 16 residues. CDR3 protein: CASSTTWSGSNQPQHF. The CDR3, as DNA: TGTGCCAGTAGTACCACCTGGTCAGGTAGCAATCAGCCCCAGCATTTT.

The chain has TRBV5-4 and TRBJ2-1, with D possibly TRBD1 on 6 matching bases. The V and J ends lost 3 bases and 9 bases respectively, with 16 bases between them. The CDR3 has 14 residues. CDR1 is SGHNT, CDR2 YYREEE, per germline (reference sequence). The CDR3 nucleotides are TGTGCCAGCAGCTCTTCGGACAGACCACCTGAGCAGTTCTTC. Translating it yields CASSSSDRPPEQFF.

The genes are TRBV28 and TRBJ1-1, with D uncertain. Germline values: CDR1 MDHEN, CDR2 SYDVKM. The V and J ends lost 6 bases and 11 bases respectively, with 13 bases between them. The CDR3 length is 11 residues. CDR3 nucleotides: TGTGCCAGCAGATCTGTGGTCTCGGCTTTCTTT. It yields the protein CASRSVVSAFF.

V is TRBV3-1 (or the pseudogene TRBV3-2) and J is TRBJ2-2; D is perhaps TRBD1 (6 bases). CDR3 length equals 15 residues. V lost 7 bases and J lost 2, with 14 bases in between. The germline CDR1 and CDR2 sequences are LGHDT and YNNKEL (reference sequence). The CDR3 loop reads CASTSRDINTGELFF. In DNA, the CDR3 is TGTGCCAGCACCTCAAGGGACATAAACACCGGGGAGCTGTTTTTT.

This chain uses TRBV25-1 with TRBJ1-6, with a weak D call TRBD1 (6 bases). Germline-derived CDR1 and CDR2 are MGHDK and SYGVNS. Trimming removed 1 base from V and 7 bases from J, with 11 bases in between. The CDR3 has 15 amino acids. The CDR3 region has the DNA TGTGCCAGCAGTGAATCCTGGCAGGGGAATTCACCCCTCCACTTT. It encodes CASSESWQGNSPLHF. The whole variable domain, remainder taken from reference TRBV25-1 and TRBJ1-6, is EADIYQTPRYLVIGTGKKITLECSQTMGHDKMYWYQQDPGMELHLIHYSYGVNSTEKGDLSSESTVSRIRTEHFPLTLESARPSHTSQYLCASSESWQGNSPLHFGNGTRLTVT.

The gene calls are TRBV28 and TRBJ2-3; the D gene is possibly TRBD1 (5 bases). V shed 3 bases and J shed 9 bases, with 10 bases lying between them. The CDR3 covers 12 residues. In germline, CDR1 is MDHEN, CDR2 SYDVKM. CDR3 region: CASSFRGGTQYF. As DNA, the CDR3 is TGTGCCAGCAGTTTTAGGGGTGGGACGCAGTATTTT. The full variable domain, its missing parts supplied by reference TRBV28 and TRBJ2-3, is DVKVTQSSRYLVKRTGEKVFLECVQDMDHENMFWYRQDPGLGLRLIYFSYDVKMKEKGDIPEGYSVSREKKERFSLILESASTNQTSMYLCASSFRGGTQYFGPGTRLTVL.

DNA for the CDR3: TGTGCCAGCAGTTCCCCGGGGACTAGCATGACAGATACGCAGTATTTT. Protein: CASSSPGTSMTDTQYF. The chain has TRBV28 and TRBJ2-3, with 9 bases lining up with TRBD2. V lost 4 bases to trimming and J lost 3 bases; unmatched junction nucleotides: 8. CDR3 length: 16 residues. The germline gives CDR1 MDHEN, CDR2 SYDVKM. Full variable domain (rest looked up from reference TRBV28 and TRBJ2-3): DVKVTQSSRYLVKRTGEKVFLECVQDMDHENMFWYRQDPGLGLRLIYFSYDVKMKEKGDIPEGYSVSREKKERFSLILESASTNQTSMYLCASSSPGTSMTDTQYFGPGTRLTVL.

The chain combines TRBV10-3 with TRBJ1-2; D call uncertain. This CDR3 region has 14 residues. From germline, CDR1 is ENHRY and CDR2 SYGVKD. Trimming stripped 4 bases from V and 0 bases from J, with 9 bases between. In DNA form, the CDR3 reads TGTGCCATCAGTGGGGGATATTCTAACTATGGCTACACCTTC. It is translated as CAISGGYSNYGYTF.

The gene calls are TRBV19 and TRBJ2-1, with TRBD2 identical over 8 bases. CDR1 is LNHDA and CDR2 is SQIVND in the germline V gene (reference sequence). This CDR3 contains 14 residues. The trim removed 1 base at V and 8 bases at J, leaving 4 bases unmatched. CDR3 loop: CASSIAGGPYEQFF. The CDR3 bases are TGTGCCAGTAGTATAGCGGGGGGGCCGTATGAGCAGTTCTTC.

V is TRBV2 and J is TRBJ2-5, with TRBD2 identical over 11 bases. The ends lost 4 bases at V and 5 bases at J; junction bases unmatched: 6. Germline V CDR1 and CDR2: SNHLY, FYNNEI. CDR3 length: 15 amino acids. CDR3 sequence: CASSGLAGLGETQYF. The CDR3 DNA reads as TGTGCCAGCAGTGGACTAGCGGGATTGGGGGAGACCCAGTACTTC.

This clone was seen a few times. The chain uses TRBV27 and TRBJ2-7; D gene uncertain. The germline CDR1 and CDR2 sequences are MNHEY and SMNVEV (reference sequence). The V end was cut by 4 bases, the J end by 0 bases, with 10 bases between. CDR3 length equals 14 residues. CDR3 nucleotides: TGTGCCAGCAGTTCTACATGGCCCTCCTACGAGCAGTACTTC. It yields the protein CASSSTWPSYEQYF.

The chain couples TRBV7-8 to TRBJ1-2; the match to TRBD1 covers 8 bases. V lost 1 base, J lost 4 bases, and 11 bases stayed unmatched. The germline V gene encodes CDR1 SGHVS and CDR2 FQNEAQ. The CDR3 totals 17 residues. CDR3 sequence reads: CASSLVRGQGAGYGYTF. CDR3 bases: TGTGCCAGCAGCTTAGTTCGGGGGCAGGGGGCAGGCTATGGCTACACCTTC.